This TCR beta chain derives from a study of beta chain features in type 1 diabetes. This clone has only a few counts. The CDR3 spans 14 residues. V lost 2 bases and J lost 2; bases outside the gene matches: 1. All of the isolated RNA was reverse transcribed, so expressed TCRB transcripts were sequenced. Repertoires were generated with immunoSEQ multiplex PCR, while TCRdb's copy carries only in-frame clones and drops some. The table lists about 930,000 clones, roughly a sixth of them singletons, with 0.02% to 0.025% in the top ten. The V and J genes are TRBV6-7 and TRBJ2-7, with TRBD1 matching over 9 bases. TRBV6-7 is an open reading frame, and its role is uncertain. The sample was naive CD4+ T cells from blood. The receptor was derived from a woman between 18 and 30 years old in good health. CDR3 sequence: CASSYRTGAYEQYF. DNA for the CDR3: TGTGCCAGCAGTTACAGGACAGGGGCCTACGAGCAGTACTTC.